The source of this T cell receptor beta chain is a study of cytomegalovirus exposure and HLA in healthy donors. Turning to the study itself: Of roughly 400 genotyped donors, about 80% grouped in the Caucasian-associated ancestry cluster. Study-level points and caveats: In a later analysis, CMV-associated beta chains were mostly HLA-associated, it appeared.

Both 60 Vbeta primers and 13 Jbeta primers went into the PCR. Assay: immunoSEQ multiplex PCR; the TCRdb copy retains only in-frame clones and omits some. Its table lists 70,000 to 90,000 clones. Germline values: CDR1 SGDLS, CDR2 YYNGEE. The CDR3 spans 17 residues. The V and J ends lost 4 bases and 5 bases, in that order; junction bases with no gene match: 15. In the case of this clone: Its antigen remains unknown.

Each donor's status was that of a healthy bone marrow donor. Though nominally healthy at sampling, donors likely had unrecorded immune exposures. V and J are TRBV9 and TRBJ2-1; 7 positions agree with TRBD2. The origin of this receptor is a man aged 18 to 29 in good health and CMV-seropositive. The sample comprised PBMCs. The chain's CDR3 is CASSPWGGLSLNNEQFF. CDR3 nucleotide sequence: TGTGCCAGCAGCCCCTGGGGGGGTCTCTCCCTCAACAATGAGCAGTTCTTC.